The rows below give T cell receptor beta chains drawn from one sample of a study of molecular identifiers for immune sequencing clone quantification. MiXCR was run by TCRdb on the PCR reads, yielding one entry per CDR3 protein. The sample carries 250,000 to 350,000 distinct CDR3 sequences, about a fifth recorded once. Sequenced input: naive CD8+ T cells from blood, with Jurkat cell RNA spiked in. These receptors all stem from a human donor in good health. Some libraries in this study had Jurkat cell RNA spiked in. The CDR3 runs from the conserved cysteine through the conserved F or W. Fields, in order: J gene, D gene, clone size, V gene, CDR3 protein, CDR3 DNA. D genes are given only for firm matches. Clone size is stated in some rows and not others, as once, few, many or a class when expanded.

J gene: TRBJ1-1
D gene: -
clone size: few
V gene: TRBV11-2
CDR3 protein: CASSFPPNTEAFF
CDR3 DNA: TGTGCCAGCAGCTTTCCCCCGAACACTGAAGCTTTCTTT

J gene: TRBJ2-7
D gene: -
clone size: many
V gene: TRBV7-2
CDR3 protein: CASSPWTDAEKYF
CDR3 DNA: TGTGCCAGCAGCCCTTGGACAGATGCCGAGAAGTACTTC

J gene: TRBJ2-7
D gene: -
clone size: many
V gene: TRBV19
CDR3 protein: CASSMAGWGEQYF
CDR3 DNA: TGTGCCAGTAGTATGGCTGGATGGGGCGAGCAGTACTTC

J gene: TRBJ1-1
D gene: -
clone size: -
V gene: TRBV10-3
CDR3 protein: CAIGGQSNTEAFF
CDR3 DNA: TGTGCCATCGGCGGGCAGAGCAACACTGAAGCTTTCTTT

J gene: TRBJ2-5
D gene: -
clone size: few
V gene: TRBV4-3
CDR3 protein: CASSQDVGNQETQYF
CDR3 DNA: TGCGCCAGCAGCCAAGATGTAGGGAACCAAGAGACCCAGTACTTC

J gene: TRBJ1-1
D gene: -
clone size: many
V gene: TRBV12-3/TRBV12-4
CDR3 protein: CATRGELGTEAFF
CDR3 DNA: TGTGCCACTAGGGGGGAATTGGGGACTGAAGCTTTCTTT

J gene: TRBJ2-7
D gene: TRBD2
clone size: many
V gene: TRBV28
CDR3 protein: CASSPIAGPYEQYF
CDR3 DNA: TGTGCCAGCAGTCCGATAGCGGGGCCCTACGAGCAGTACTTC

J gene: TRBJ2-1
D gene: -
clone size: many
V gene: TRBV30
CDR3 protein: CAWSPTAVEQFF
CDR3 DNA: TGTGCCTGGAGCCCAACGGCCGTCGAGCAGTTCTTC

J gene: TRBJ2-5
D gene: TRBD2
clone size: many
V gene: TRBV4-3
CDR3 protein: CASSRGTSGIQETQYF
CDR3 DNA: TGCGCCAGCAGCCGGGGGACTAGCGGAATACAAGAGACCCAGTACTTC

J gene: TRBJ2-7
D gene: TRBD2
clone size: many
V gene: TRBV20-1
CDR3 protein: CSAHILTSGLSEGEQYF
CDR3 DNA: TGCAGTGCTCATATCTTGACTAGCGGCCTTTCAGAGGGCGAGCAGTACTTC

J gene: TRBJ1-5
D gene: -
clone size: many
V gene: TRBV28
CDR3 protein: CASSLRAASNQPQHF
CDR3 DNA: TGTGCCAGCAGTTTGAGGGCAGCCAGCAATCAGCCCCAGCATTTT

J gene: TRBJ1-6
D gene: -
clone size: many
V gene: TRBV7-9
CDR3 protein: CASSPGGSNSPLHF
CDR3 DNA: TGTGCCAGCAGCCCTGGGGGGAGTAATTCACCCCTCCACTTT

J gene: TRBJ2-3
D gene: -
clone size: many
V gene: TRBV4-1
CDR3 protein: CASSQTQGADTQYF
CDR3 DNA: TGCGCCAGCAGCCAGACCCAGGGAGCAGATACGCAGTATTTT

J gene: TRBJ2-7
D gene: -
clone size: many
V gene: TRBV28
CDR3 protein: CASSLSDAYEQYF
CDR3 DNA: TGTGCCAGCAGTTTATCGGACGCCTACGAGCAGTACTTC

J gene: TRBJ2-2
D gene: -
clone size: -
V gene: TRBV4-3
CDR3 protein: CASSRDILFGSPTGELFF
CDR3 DNA: TGCGCCAGCAGCCGAGATATCTTGTTCGGATCCCCCACCGGGGAGCTGTTTTTT

J gene: TRBJ2-3
D gene: TRBD1
clone size: many
V gene: TRBV29-1
CDR3 protein: CSVAGTGSTDTQYF
CDR3 DNA: TGCAGCGTTGCCGGGACAGGGTCCACAGATACGCAGTATTTT

J gene: TRBJ1-4
D gene: -
clone size: many
V gene: TRBV5-3
CDR3 protein: CARSSNRAATNEKLFF
CDR3 DNA: TGTGCCAGAAGCTCAAACAGGGCTGCAACTAATGAAAAACTGTTTTTT

J gene: TRBJ2-3
D gene: TRBD2
clone size: few
V gene: TRBV6-5
CDR3 protein: CASSYSHPRGVAGGLDTQYF
CDR3 DNA: TGTGCCAGCAGTTACTCACACCCGAGGGGGGTAGCGGGAGGTTTAGATACGCAGTATTTT

J gene: TRBJ2-5
D gene: TRBD2
clone size: many
V gene: TRBV4-1
CDR3 protein: CASSQAGGKETQYF
CDR3 DNA: TGCGCCAGCAGCCAAGCCGGGGGGAAAGAGACCCAGTACTTC

J gene: TRBJ2-5
D gene: TRBD2
clone size: many
V gene: TRBV5-6
CDR3 protein: CASSKRTSPETQYF
CDR3 DNA: TGTGCCAGCAGCAAGCGGACTAGCCCAGAGACCCAGTACTTC

J gene: TRBJ1-4
D gene: -
clone size: -
V gene: TRBV6-5
CDR3 protein: CASSYSSRAGAREKLFF
CDR3 DNA: TGTGCCAGCAGTTACTCGAGTCGGGCAGGGGCGAGGGAAAAACTGTTTTTT

J gene: TRBJ2-1
D gene: TRBD1
clone size: many
V gene: TRBV23-1
CDR3 protein: CASGQQGANEQFF
CDR3 DNA: TGCGCCAGCGGCCAGCAGGGGGCGAATGAGCAGTTCTTC

J gene: TRBJ2-1
D gene: TRBD2
clone size: many
V gene: TRBV11-2
CDR3 protein: CASSLGLAGRNEQFF
CDR3 DNA: TGTGCCAGCAGCTTAGGACTAGCGGGACGGAATGAGCAGTTCTTC

J gene: TRBJ1-1
D gene: -
clone size: many
V gene: TRBV14
CDR3 protein: CASSQAGTKYSNTEAFF
CDR3 DNA: TGTGCCAGCAGCCAAGCGGGGACGAAGTACTCGAACACTGAAGCTTTCTTT

J gene: TRBJ2-7
D gene: -
clone size: -
V gene: TRBV7-8
CDR3 protein: CASSLVGSRSYEQYF
CDR3 DNA: TGTGCCAGCAGCTTAGTCGGGAGCCGCTCCTACGAGCAGTACTTC

J gene: TRBJ1-1
D gene: -
clone size: many
V gene: TRBV5-5
CDR3 protein: CASSSLTGVNTEAFF
CDR3 DNA: TGTGCCAGCAGCTCGCTGACAGGTGTGAACACTGAAGCTTTCTTT

J gene: TRBJ1-4
D gene: -
clone size: -
V gene: TRBV28
CDR3 protein: CASSPGSHLKKLFF
CDR3 DNA: TGTGCCAGCAGTCCTGGTTCCCACTTAAAAAAACTGTTTTTT

J gene: TRBJ2-7
D gene: -
clone size: many
V gene: TRBV2
CDR3 protein: CASSERDYEQYF
CDR3 DNA: TGTGCCAGCAGTGAGCGGGACTACGAGCAGTACTTC

J gene: TRBJ1-4
D gene: -
clone size: -
V gene: TRBV7-9
CDR3 protein: CASSRVGVQDEKLFF
CDR3 DNA: TGTGCCAGCAGCAGAGTGGGGGTGCAGGATGAAAAACTGTTTTTT

J gene: TRBJ2-1
D gene: -
clone size: many
V gene: TRBV15
CDR3 protein: CATSRDLKRGSSYNEQFF
CDR3 DNA: TGTGCCACCAGCAGAGATCTTAAAAGGGGCAGCTCCTACAATGAGCAGTTCTTC

J gene: TRBJ1-5
D gene: -
clone size: -
V gene: TRBV4-1
CDR3 protein: CASSQDISNQPQHF
CDR3 DNA: TGCGCCAGCAGCCAAGACATTAGCAATCAGCCCCAGCATTTT

J gene: TRBJ2-1
D gene: TRBD2
clone size: -
V gene: TRBV4-1
CDR3 protein: CASSQDGGGRGYEQFF
CDR3 DNA: TGCGCCAGCAGCCAAGATGGCGGCGGGAGGGGATATGAGCAGTTCTTC

J gene: TRBJ2-3
D gene: TRBD2
clone size: -
V gene: TRBV5-3
CDR3 protein: CAISQVLAEHTDTQYF
CDR3 DNA: TGTGCCATCAGCCAAGTACTAGCGGAACACACAGATACGCAGTATTTT

J gene: TRBJ2-7
D gene: -
clone size: many
V gene: TRBV2
CDR3 protein: CASLGAGPPYEQYF
CDR3 DNA: TGTGCCAGCCTAGGGGCAGGGCCCCCCTACGAGCAGTACTTC